Listed below are T cell receptor beta chains from one sample, sequenced in a study of blood T cell repertoires in COVID-19. The table came from immunoSEQ multiplex PCR; TCRdb's copy has only in-frame clones and leaves some out. The sample has some 150,000 clones, roughly 87% seen once. Source material: peripheral blood. The receptors shown here come from a woman in her 70s with acute or convalescent COVID-19. The CDR3 runs from the conserved cysteine through the conserved F or W. Fields, in order: CDR3 protein, CDR3 DNA, CDR3 length, J gene, V gene, clone size, D gene. A D gene is named only where the DNA matches it firmly. The size of a clone is reported for some rows only, either as once, few or many, or as a class for expanded clones.

CASSSGLARQYF TGTGCCAGCAGCTCTGGACTAGCTAGGCAGTACTTC 12 TRBJ2-7 TRBV7-2 NA TRBD2
CASSQGGRHGYTF TGCGCCAGCAGCCAAGGAGGCAGACATGGCTACACCTTC 13 TRBJ1-2 TRBV4-3 once NA
CASSTRDRGNNQPQHF TGTGCCAGTAGTACGCGGGACAGGGGAAACAATCAGCCCCAGCATTTT 16 TRBJ1-5 TRBV19 few TRBD1
CASSLRGVYGYTF TGTGCCAGCAGTTTACGGGGGGTCTATGGCTACACCTTC 13 TRBJ1-2 TRBV27 NA NA
CASSPSLGANVLTF TGTGCCAGCAGTCCTTCCTTAGGGGCCAACGTCCTGACTTTC 14 TRBJ2-6 TRBV28 NA NA
CASSLRRGQVQETQYF TGTGCCAGCAGCTTAAGGAGGGGACAGGTCCAAGAGACCCAGTACTTC 16 TRBJ2-5 TRBV13 NA TRBD1
CASSLRSGSNPNEQFF TGTGCCAGCAGCTTGAGGAGCGGGAGTAACCCCAATGAGCAGTTCTTC 16 TRBJ2-1 TRBV7-2 NA TRBD2
CASSMRSRPTGELFF TGTGCCAGTAGTATGAGGTCTCGCCCCACCGGGGAGCTGTTTTTT 15 TRBJ2-2 TRBV19 NA NA
CASSSNRYQETQYF TGTGCCAGCAGCTCTAACAGGTACCAAGAGACCCAGTACTTC 14 TRBJ2-5 TRBV2 many NA
CASSRNRDEPQHF TGTGCCAGCAGTCGTAACAGGGACGAGCCCCAGCATTTT 13 TRBJ1-5 TRBV6-2/TRBV6-3 few NA
CASSISSGNPYEQYF TGTGCCAGTAGTATATCTAGCGGAAACCCCTACGAGCAGTACTTC 15 TRBJ2-7 TRBV19 NA TRBD2
CASSSGWSQETQYF TGTGCCAGCAGCTCGGGATGGTCCCAAGAGACCCAGTACTTC 14 TRBJ2-5 TRBV9 NA NA
CASSFSGSDEQYF TGTGCCAGCAGCTTTAGCGGATCCGACGAGCAGTACTTC 13 TRBJ2-7 TRBV5-4 NA NA
CASRQNPVMSKLFF TGTGCCAGCAGGCAAAACCCGGTAATGAGTAAACTGTTTTTT 14 TRBJ1-4 TRBV28 NA NA
CASSAGGAVYNQPQHF TGTGCCAGCAGTGCCGGAGGGGCGGTTTACAATCAGCCCCAGCATTTT 16 TRBJ1-5 TRBV27 NA NA
CAWSPTRAGGELFF TGTGCCTGGAGTCCCACCCGGGCGGGCGGGGAGCTGTTTTTT 14 TRBJ2-2 TRBV30 NA NA
CASSSSGGSYNEQFF TGTGCCAGCAGCTCTAGCGGAGGCTCCTACAATGAGCAGTTCTTC 15 TRBJ2-1 TRBV7-2 NA TRBD2
CASKNRGASPLHF TGCGCCAGCAAAAACAGGGGGGCTTCACCCCTCCACTTT 13 TRBJ1-6 TRBV5-1 NA TRBD1
CASSVVSYGYTF TGTGCCAGCAGCGTCGTCAGCTATGGCTACACCTTC 12 TRBJ1-2 TRBV11-3 NA NA
CATSSLGTKQFF TGTGCCACCAGCAGTCTGGGGACAAAGCAGTTCTTC 12 TRBJ2-1 TRBV15 few NA
CASSYRLAGEPRELFF TGTGCCAGCAGCTACCGACTAGCGGGAGAACCCAGGGAGCTGTTTTTT 16 TRBJ2-2 TRBV7-8 NA TRBD2
CASSQDGGYTEAFF TGCGCCAGCAGCCAAGATGGCGGATACACTGAAGCTTTCTTT 14 TRBJ1-1 TRBV4-3 NA NA
CASSFPLRTASITYNEQFF TGTGCCAGCAGTTTTCCCCTGAGGACAGCCTCCATCACCTACAATGAGCAGTTCTTC 19 TRBJ2-1 TRBV6-2/TRBV6-3 once NA
CASSQDLAGGLYNEQFF TGCGCCAGCAGCCAAGATCTAGCGGGGGGGTTGTACAATGAGCAGTTCTTC 17 TRBJ2-1 TRBV4-3 NA TRBD2
CASTLKGESGTEAFF TGCGCCAGCACCCTCAAGGGGGAGTCGGGGACTGAAGCTTTCTTT 15 TRBJ1-1 TRBV5-1 NA NA
CASVIHRGQGEQFF TGTGCCAGCGTTATCCACAGGGGGCAGGGTGAGCAGTTCTTC 14 TRBJ2-1 TRBV2 NA TRBD1
CASRQNTGELFF TGCGCCAGCAGACAGAACACCGGGGAGCTGTTTTTT 12 TRBJ2-2 TRBV5-1 NA NA
CASSELGVGKGDGYTF TGTGCCAGCAGTGAACTGGGAGTTGGGAAGGGGGATGGCTACACCTTC 16 TRBJ1-2 TRBV6-1 NA NA
CASSSREMNTEAFF TGTGCCAGCAGCTCCAGGGAAATGAACACTGAAGCTTTCTTT 14 TRBJ1-1 TRBV5-4 NA NA
CASSYQGVFYGYTF TGTGCCAGCAGTTACCAGGGGGTGTTCTATGGCTACACCTTC 14 TRBJ1-2 TRBV6-5 NA TRBD1
CATSDLLRGQGRPSDQPQHF TGTGCCACCAGTGACCTTCTCCGCGGACAGGGACGACCCTCCGATCAGCCCCAGCATTTT 20 TRBJ1-5 TRBV24-1 NA TRBD1
CASSPGSQVSGNTIYF TGTGCCAGCTCACCAGGCTCACAGGTCTCTGGAAACACCATATATTTT 16 TRBJ1-3 TRBV18 NA NA
CASRPDRGGNQPQHF TGTGCCAGCAGACCCGACAGGGGTGGCAATCAGCCCCAGCATTTT 15 TRBJ1-5 TRBV6-5 NA TRBD1
CASSPPGLTANYGYTF TGTGCCAGCAGCCCGCCCGGTTTGACAGCTAACTATGGCTACACCTTC 16 TRBJ1-2 TRBV3-1/TRBV3-2 NA NA
CASSLDDRWLDGYTF TGCGCCAGCAGCTTGGATGACAGGTGGTTGGATGGCTACACCTTC 15 TRBJ1-2 TRBV5-1 NA NA
CASSDLGAWNTEAFF TGTGCCAGCAGTGATCTGGGGGCCTGGAACACTGAAGCTTTCTTT 15 TRBJ1-1 TRBV6-1 NA NA
CASSLGTGVLNTEAFF TGTGCCAGCAGTCTCGGGACAGGGGTGTTGAACACTGAAGCTTTCTTT 16 TRBJ1-1 TRBV27 NA TRBD1
CASSFDTFGNTIYF TGTGCCAGCAGCTTCGACACCTTTGGAAACACCATATATTTT 14 TRBJ1-3 TRBV7-9 NA NA
CASSIVWPGQLLRLNTEAFF TGTGCCAGTAGTATAGTGTGGCCGGGACAGCTACTTCGATTGAACACTGAAGCTTTCTTT 20 TRBJ1-1 TRBV19 few TRBD1
CATSDGDRLYNEQFF TGTGCCACCAGTGATGGGGACAGGCTGTACAATGAGCAGTTCTTC 15 TRBJ2-1 TRBV24-1 once TRBD1